Sequencing of this TCR beta chain was carried out in a study of T cell responses to AZD1222 COVID-19 vaccine. Study results and caveats: Reportedly, nearly half the spike-specific TCRs target unmutated variant regions. Two doses of AZD1222 preceded a rise in Spike-specific TCR breadth and depth. The donor cohort was predominantly white British with a female majority, and clonal diversity may have been underestimated.

Remarks on this clone: Its matching antigen is unknown.

This CDR3 has 15 residues. Germline V gives CDR1 LNHDA, CDR2 SQIVND (reference sequence). V was cut by 3 bases and J by 0 bases, with 11 bases left in between. Generated by immunoSEQ multiplex PCR, the TCRdb table keeps only in-frame clones and is missing some. The table includes some 150,000 clones, around 89% detected once. Sequencing was performed on peripheral blood, taken on day 0 of AZD1222 vaccination. The sequence came from an adult in good health. The rearrangement links TRBV19 to TRBJ1-1; D ambiguous. The CDR3 region is CASSIAHGLNTEAFF. DNA of the CDR3: TGTGCCAGTAGTATCGCTCACGGCTTGAACACTGAAGCTTTCTTT.